This T cell receptor beta chain was identified in a study of response to subunit inactivated influenza vaccine. This clonotype has just a few counts. Its antigen is not known. TCRdb analysed the RT-PCR reads with MiXCR anew, one entry per CDR3 protein. The table records 500,000 to 600,000 distinct CDR3 sequences, more than 15% of them present only once. Study results and limitations: With each seasonal influenza vaccination, the authors suggested, few new T cells are recruited.

This receptor was obtained from a man aged 50 to 69 who received an inactivated influenza vaccine. Specimen: CD4+ T cells sorted from PBMCs, collected about 24 months after vaccination.

This chain's CDR3 is CATRRVEYAGLTYEQYF. CDR3 in DNA: TGTGCCACCCGCCGGGTGGAATATGCGGGACTAACGTACGAGCAGTACTTC. The chain has TRBV24-1 and TRBJ2-7, with 7 bases that match TRBD2. The CDR3 consists of 17 residues. The trim removed 9 bases at V and 4 bases at J, leaving 20 bases unmatched. CDR1 is KGHDR and CDR2 is SFDVKD in the germline V gene.